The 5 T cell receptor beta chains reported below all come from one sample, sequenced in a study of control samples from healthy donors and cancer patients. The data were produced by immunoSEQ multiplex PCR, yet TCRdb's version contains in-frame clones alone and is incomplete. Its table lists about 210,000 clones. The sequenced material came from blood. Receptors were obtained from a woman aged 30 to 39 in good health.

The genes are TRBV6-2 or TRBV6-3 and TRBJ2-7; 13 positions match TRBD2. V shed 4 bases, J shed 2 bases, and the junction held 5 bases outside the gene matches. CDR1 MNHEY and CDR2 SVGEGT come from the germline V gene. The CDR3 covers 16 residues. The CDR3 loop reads CASSFPTSGGTYEQYF. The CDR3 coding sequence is TGTGCCAGCAGTTTCCCGACTAGCGGGGGGACCTACGAGCAGTACTTC.

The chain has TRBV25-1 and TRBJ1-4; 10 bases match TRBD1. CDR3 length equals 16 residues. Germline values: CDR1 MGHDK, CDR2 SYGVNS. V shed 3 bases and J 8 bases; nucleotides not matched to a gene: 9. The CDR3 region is CASSEFRGTGDEKLFF. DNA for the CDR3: TGTGCCAGCAGTGAGTTTCGCGGGACAGGGGACGAAAAACTGTTTTTT.

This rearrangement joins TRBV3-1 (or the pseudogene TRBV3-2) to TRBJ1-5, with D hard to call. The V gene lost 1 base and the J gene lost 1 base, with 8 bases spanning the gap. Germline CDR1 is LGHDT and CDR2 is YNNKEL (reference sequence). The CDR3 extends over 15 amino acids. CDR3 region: CASSQGSASNQPQHF. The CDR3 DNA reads TGTGCCAGCAGCCAAGGATCGGCCAGCAATCAGCCCCAGCATTTT.

The CDR3 DNA is TGTGCCAGCAGTCGGGACAGGGGGGGAAATGAAAAACTGTTTTTT. Its protein product is CASSRDRGGNEKLFF. This chain links TRBV28 with TRBJ1-4, with TRBD1 matching over 11 bases. The trim removed 5 bases at V and 5 bases at J, leaving 4 bases unmatched. Looked up from germline, CDR1 is MDHEN and CDR2 is SYDVKM. The CDR3 has 15 residues.

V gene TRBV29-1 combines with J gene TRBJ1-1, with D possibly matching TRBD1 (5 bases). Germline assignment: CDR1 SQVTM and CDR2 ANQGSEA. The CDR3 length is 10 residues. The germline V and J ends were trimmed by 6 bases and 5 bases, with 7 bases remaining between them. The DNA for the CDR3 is TGCAGCGTAGGGGAAACTGAAGCTTTCTTT. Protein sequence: CSVGETEAFF.